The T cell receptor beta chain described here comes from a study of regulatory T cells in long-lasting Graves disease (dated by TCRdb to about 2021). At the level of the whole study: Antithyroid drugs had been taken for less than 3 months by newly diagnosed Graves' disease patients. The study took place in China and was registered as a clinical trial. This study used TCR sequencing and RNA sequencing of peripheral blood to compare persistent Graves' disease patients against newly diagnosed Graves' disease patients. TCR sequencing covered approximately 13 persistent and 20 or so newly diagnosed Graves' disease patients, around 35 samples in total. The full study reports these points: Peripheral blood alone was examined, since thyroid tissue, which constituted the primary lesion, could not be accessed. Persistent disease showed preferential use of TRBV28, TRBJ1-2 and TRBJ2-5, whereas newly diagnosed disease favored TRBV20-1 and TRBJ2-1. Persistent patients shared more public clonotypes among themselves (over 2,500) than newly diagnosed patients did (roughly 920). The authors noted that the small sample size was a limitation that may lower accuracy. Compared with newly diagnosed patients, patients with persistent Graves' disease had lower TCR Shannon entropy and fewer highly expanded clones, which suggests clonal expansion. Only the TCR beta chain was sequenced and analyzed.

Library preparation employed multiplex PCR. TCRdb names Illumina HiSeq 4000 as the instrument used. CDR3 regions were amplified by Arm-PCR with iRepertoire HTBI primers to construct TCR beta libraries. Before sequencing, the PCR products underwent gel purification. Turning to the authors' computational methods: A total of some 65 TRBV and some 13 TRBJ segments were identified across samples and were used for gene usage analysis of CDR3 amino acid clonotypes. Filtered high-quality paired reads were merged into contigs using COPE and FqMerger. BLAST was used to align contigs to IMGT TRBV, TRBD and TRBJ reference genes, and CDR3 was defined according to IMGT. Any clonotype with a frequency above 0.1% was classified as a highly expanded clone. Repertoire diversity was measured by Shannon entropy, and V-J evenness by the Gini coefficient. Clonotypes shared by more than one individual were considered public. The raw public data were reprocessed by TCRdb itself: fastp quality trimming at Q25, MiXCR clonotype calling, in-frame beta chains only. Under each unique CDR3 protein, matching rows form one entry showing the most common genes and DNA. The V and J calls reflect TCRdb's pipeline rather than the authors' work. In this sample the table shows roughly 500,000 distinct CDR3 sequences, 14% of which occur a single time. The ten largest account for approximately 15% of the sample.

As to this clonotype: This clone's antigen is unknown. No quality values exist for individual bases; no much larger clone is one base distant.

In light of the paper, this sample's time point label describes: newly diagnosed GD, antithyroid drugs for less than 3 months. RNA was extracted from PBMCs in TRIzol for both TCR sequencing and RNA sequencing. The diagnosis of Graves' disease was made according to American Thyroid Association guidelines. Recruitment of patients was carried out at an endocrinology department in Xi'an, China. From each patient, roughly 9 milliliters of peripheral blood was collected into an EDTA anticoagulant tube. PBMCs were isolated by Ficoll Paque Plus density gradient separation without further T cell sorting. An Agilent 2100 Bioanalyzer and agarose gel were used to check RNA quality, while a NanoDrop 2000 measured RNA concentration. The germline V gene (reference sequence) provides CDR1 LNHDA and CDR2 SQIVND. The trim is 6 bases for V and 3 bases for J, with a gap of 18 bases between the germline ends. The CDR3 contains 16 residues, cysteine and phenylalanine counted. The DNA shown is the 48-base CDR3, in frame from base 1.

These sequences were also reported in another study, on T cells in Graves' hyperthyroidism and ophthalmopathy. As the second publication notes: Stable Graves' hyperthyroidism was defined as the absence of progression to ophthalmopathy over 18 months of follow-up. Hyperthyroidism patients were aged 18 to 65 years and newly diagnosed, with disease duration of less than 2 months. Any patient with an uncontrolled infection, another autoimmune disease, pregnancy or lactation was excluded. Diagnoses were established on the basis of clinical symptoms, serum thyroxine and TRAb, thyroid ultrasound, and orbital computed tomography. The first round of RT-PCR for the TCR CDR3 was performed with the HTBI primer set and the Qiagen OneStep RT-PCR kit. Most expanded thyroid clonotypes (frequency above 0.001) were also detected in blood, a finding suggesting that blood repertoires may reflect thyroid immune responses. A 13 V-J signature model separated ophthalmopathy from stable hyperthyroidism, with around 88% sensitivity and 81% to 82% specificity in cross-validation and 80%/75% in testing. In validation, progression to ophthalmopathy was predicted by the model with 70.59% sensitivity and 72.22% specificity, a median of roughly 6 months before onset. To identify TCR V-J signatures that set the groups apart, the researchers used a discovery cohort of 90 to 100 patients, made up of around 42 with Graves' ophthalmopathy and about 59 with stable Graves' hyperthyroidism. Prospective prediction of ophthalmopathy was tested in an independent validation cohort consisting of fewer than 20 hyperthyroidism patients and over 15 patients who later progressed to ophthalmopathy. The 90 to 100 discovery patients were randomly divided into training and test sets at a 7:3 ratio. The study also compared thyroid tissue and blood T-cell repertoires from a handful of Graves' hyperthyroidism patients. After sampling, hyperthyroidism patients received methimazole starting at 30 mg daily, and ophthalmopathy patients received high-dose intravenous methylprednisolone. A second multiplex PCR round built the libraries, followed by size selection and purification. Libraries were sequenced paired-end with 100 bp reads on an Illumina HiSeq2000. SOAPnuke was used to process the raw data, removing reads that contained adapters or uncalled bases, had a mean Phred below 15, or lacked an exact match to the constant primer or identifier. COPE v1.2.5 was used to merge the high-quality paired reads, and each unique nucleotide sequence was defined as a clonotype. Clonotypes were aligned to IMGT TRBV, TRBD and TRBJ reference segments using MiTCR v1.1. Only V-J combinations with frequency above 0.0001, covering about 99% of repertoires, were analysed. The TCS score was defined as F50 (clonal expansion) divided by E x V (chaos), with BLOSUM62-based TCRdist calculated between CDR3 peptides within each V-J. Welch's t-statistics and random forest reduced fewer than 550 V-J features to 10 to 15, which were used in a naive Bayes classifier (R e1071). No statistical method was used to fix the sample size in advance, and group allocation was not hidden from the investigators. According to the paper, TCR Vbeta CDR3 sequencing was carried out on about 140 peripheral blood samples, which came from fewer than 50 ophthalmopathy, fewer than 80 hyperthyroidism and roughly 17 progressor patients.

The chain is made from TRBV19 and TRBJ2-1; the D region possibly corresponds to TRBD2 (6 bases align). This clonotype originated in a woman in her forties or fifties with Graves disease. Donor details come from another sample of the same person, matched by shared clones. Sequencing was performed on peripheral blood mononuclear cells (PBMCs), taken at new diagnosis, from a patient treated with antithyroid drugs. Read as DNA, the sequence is TGTGCCAGTAGCCGGAGGTGGGCGGGATTCTACAATGAGCAGTTCTTC. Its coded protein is CASSRRWAGFYNEQFF.